This T cell receptor (beta chain) comes out of a study of blood T cell repertoires in COVID-19. Authors' processing steps: Counts of nucleated cells, estimated from reference gene primer amplification, were obtained. Libraries were prepared by immunoSEQ multiplex PCR; TCRdb keeps only in-frame clonotypes and omits some of them. Clone size and the V and J calls come from that table; the DNA yielded D and trimming. The sample shows about 180,000 clones, approximately 90% of them seen only once. The Seattle site enrolled patients during active infection and followed them longitudinally. This TCR came from a woman aged 70-85 years with COVID-19, enrolled during active disease. The source material was peripheral blood.

CDR3 in amino acids: CASSYSIFSEDTQYF. The CDR3 DNA sequence: TGTGCCAGCAGTTACTCGATTTTTTCGGAGGATACGCAGTATTTT. V gene TRBV6-6 combines with J gene TRBJ2-3; D is undetermined. Germline loops: CDR1 MNHNY, CDR2 SVGAGI (reference sequence). V was shortened by 0 bases and J by 6 bases, with 13 bases between the two germline ends. The CDR3 spans 15 residues.